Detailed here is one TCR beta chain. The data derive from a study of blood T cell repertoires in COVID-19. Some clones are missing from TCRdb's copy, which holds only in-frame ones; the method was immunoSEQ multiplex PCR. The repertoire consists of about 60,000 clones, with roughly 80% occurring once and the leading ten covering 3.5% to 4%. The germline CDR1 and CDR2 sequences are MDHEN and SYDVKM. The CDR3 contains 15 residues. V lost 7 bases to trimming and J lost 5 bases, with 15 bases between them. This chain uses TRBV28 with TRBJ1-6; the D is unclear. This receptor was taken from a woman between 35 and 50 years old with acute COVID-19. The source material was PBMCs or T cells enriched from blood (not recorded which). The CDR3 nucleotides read TGTGCCAGCAATGCTCCGGGTCTGAATAATTCACCCCTCCACTTT. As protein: CASNAPGLNNSPLHF. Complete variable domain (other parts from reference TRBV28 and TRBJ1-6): DVKVTQSSRYLVKRTGEKVFLECVQDMDHENMFWYRQDPGLGLRLIYFSYDVKMKEKGDIPEGYSVSREKKERFSLILESASTNQTSMYLCASNAPGLNNSPLHFGNGTRLTVT.